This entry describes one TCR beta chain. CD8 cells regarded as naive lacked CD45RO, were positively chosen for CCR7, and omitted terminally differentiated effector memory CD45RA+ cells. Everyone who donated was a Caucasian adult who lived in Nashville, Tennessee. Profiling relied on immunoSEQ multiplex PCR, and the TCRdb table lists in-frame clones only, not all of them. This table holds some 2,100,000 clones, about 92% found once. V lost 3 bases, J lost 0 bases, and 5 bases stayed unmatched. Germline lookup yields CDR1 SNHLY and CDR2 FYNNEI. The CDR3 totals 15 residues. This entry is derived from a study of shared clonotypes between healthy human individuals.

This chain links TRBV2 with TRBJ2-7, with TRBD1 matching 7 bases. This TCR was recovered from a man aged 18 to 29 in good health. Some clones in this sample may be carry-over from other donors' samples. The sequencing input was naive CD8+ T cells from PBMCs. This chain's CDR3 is CASSEGRQGSYEQYF. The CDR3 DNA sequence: TGTGCCAGCAGTGAGGGAAGACAGGGCTCCTACGAGCAGTACTTC.